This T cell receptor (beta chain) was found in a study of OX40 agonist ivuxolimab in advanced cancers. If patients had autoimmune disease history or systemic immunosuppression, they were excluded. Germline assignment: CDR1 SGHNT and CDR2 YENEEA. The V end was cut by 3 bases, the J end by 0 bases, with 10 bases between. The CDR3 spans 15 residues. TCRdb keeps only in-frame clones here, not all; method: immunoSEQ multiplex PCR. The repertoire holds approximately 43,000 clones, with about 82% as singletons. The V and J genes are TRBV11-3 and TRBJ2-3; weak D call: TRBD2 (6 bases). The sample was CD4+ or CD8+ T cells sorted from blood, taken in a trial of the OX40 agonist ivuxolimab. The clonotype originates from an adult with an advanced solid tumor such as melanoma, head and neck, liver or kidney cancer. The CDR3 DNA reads TGTGCCAGCAGCTTGATTAGCGGAAGCACAGATACGCAGTATTTT. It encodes CASSLISGSTDTQYF.